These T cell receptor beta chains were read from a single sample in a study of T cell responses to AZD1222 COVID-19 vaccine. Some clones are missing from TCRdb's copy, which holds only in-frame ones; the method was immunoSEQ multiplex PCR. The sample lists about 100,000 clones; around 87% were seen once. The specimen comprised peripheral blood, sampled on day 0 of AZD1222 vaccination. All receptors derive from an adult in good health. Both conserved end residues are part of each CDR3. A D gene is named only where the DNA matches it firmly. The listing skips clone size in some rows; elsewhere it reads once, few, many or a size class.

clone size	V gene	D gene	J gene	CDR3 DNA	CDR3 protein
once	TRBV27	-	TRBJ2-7	TGTGCCAGCAGTTCTCGACCCCGGGTTGTTAGAGGTAATGGGCACTACGAGCAGTACTTC	CASSSRPRVVRGNGHYEQYF
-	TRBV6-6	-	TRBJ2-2	TGTGCCAGCAAACCCAACAGGGACACCGGGGAGCTGTTTTTT	CASKPNRDTGELFF
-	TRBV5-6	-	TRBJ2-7	TGTGCCAGCAGCTTCAGACAGAGATTCTCCTACGAGCAGTACTTC	CASSFRQRFSYEQYF
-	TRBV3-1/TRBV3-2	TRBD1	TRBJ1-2	TGTGCCAGCAGCCTCGGGACAGATAACTATGGCTACACCTTC	CASSLGTDNYGYTF
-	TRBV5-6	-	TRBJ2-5	TGTGCCAGCAGCTTGTTCTTGGACGGCTCGGGGCAAGAGACCCAGTACTTC	CASSLFLDGSGQETQYF
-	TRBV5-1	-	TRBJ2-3	TGCGCCAGCAGATTGGGTGAAACTAGCACAGATACGCAGTATTTT	CASRLGETSTDTQYF
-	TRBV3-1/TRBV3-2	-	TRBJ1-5	TGTGCCAGCAGCCAAGAATGGGATCAGCCCCAGCATTTT	CASSQEWDQPQHF
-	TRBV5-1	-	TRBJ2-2	TGCGCCAGCAGCCGATCGGCGGAAGTTAATCCCGGGGAGCTGTTTTTT	CASSRSAEVNPGELFF
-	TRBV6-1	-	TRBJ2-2	TGTGCCAGCAGTGAACCTATGCGGGGGCCCGGGGAGCTGTTTTTT	CASSEPMRGPGELFF
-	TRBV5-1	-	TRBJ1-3	TGCGCCAGCAGCTTGGGGTCTGGAAACACCATATATTTT	CASSLGSGNTIYF
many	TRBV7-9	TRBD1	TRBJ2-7	TGTGCCAGCAGCTACGCCGGGACAGGGCGGGACGAGCAGTACTTC	CASSYAGTGRDEQYF